This TCR beta chain emerged from a study of cytomegalovirus exposure and HLA in healthy donors. Turning to the study itself: Within an early data release were tens of millions of unique TCRs drawn from HLA-typed donors. Study results and caveats: A later analysis linked a missense DCLRE1C variant to TCR beta V- and J-gene trimming. HLA alleles were associated with 15,000 to 20,000 TCR beta sequences in a later analysis at 0.05 false discovery rate.

Healthy bone marrow donors formed the donor group. For this clone: Its antigen is not identified. The junction does not match germline at one end; this may be a read error.

CDR1 SGHDT and CDR2 YYEEEE come from the germline V gene. This CDR3 is 15 amino acids long. PCR employed 60 Vbeta and 13 Jbeta primers. Method: immunoSEQ multiplex PCR; TCRdb's copy keeps in-frame clones and lacks some. This repertoire shows approximately 160,000 clones, about 80% found once; its top ten account for under 5%. This receptor was obtained from a man aged 18 to 29 in good health and CMV-seronegative. The chain carries TRBV5-6 and TRBJ1-6, with D possibly being TRBD1 (5 bases). The sequenced material came from PBMCs. The CDR3 DNA is TGTGCCAGCAGCTATCTCGCGGGACGGAGTTCATCCCTCCACTTT. Its translation is CASSYLAGRSSSLHF.